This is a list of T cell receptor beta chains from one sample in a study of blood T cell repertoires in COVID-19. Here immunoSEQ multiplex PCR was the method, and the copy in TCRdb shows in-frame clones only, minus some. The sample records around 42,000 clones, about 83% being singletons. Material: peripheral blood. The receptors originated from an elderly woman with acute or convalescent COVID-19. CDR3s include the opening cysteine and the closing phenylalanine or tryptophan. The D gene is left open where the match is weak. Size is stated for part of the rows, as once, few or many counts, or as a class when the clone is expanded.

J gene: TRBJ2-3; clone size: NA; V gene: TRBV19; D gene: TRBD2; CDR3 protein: CASSTPVTSGGTSTDTQYF; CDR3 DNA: TGTGCCAGTAGTACCCCGGTGACTAGCGGGGGGACTAGCACAGATACGCAGTATTTT
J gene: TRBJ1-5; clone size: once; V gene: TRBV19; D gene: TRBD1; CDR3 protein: CASRGQGNQPQHF; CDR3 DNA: TGTGCCAGTAGAGGACAGGGAAATCAGCCCCAGCATTTT
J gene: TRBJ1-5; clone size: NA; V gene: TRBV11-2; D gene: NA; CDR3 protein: CASSLGGGQPQHF; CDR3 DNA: TGTGCCAGCAGCTTAGGGGGCGGTCAGCCCCAGCATTTT
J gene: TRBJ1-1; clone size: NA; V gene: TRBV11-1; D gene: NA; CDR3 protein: CASSTRMGSNTEAFF; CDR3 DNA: TGTGCCAGCAGCACTAGGATGGGCAGCAACACTGAAGCTTTCTTT
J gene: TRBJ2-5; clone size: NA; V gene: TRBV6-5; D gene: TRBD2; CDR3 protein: CASVVAGKETQYF; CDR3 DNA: TGTGCCAGCGTGGTAGCGGGGAAAGAGACCCAGTACTTC
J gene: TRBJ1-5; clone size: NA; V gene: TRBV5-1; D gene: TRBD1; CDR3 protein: CASSESTGKNQPQHF; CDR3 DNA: TGCGCCAGCAGCGAATCGACAGGGAAGAATCAGCCCCAGCATTTT
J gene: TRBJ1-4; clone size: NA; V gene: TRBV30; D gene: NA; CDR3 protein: CACPVGGRKTSNEKLFF; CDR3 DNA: TGTGCCTGTCCCGTCGGGGGACGGAAAACTTCTAATGAAAAACTGTTTTTT
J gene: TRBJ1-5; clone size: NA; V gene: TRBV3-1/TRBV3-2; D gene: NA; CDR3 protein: CASSWSGNQPQHF; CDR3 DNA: TGTGCCAGCTCTTGGTCGGGTAATCAGCCCCAGCATTTT
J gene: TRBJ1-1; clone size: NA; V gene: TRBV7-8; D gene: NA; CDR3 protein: CASSLGVTGNTEAFF; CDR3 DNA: TGTGCCAGCAGCTTAGGGGTTACAGGGAACACTGAAGCTTTCTTT
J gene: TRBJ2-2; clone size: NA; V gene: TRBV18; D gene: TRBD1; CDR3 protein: CASSPRTGLARSNTGELFF; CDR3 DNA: TGTGCCAGCTCCCCGAGGACAGGCCTGGCCCGGTCGAACACCGGGGAGCTGTTTTTT
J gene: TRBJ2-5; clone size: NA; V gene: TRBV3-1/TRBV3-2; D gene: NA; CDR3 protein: CASSQGLQETQYF; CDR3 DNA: TGTGCCAGCAGCCAGGGACTCCAAGAGACCCAGTACTTC
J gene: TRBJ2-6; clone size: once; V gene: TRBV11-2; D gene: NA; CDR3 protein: CASSTKSRGAPGANVLTF; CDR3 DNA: TGTGCCAGCAGCACAAAAAGTCGGGGGGCGCCTGGGGCCAACGTCCTGACTTTC
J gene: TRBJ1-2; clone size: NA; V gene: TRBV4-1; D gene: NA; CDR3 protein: CASSQVNSNYGYTF; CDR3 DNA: TGCGCCAGCAGCCAAGTTAACAGTAACTATGGCTACACCTTC